The TCR beta chain described here comes from a study of human T cells and chemical hapten exposure (dated by TCRdb to the early 2020s). Concerning the study at large: For sensitization, 2% DPC in acetone was applied to a roughly 2 cm by roughly 2 cm area of upper inner arm skin. Patients additionally received weekly therapeutic DPC doses to the scalp throughout the approximately 24-week study period. Patch tests used Finn chambers with 0.01% DPC on the upper back, scored after 6 days by International Contact Dermatitis Research Group standards. Most of the patients in the cohort were female, and the cohort covered alopecia areata with under or over 50% scalp involvement, alopecia totalis and alopecia universalis. The libraries were sequenced as a pool, and the TCR yield per sample differed mostly because of small variations in library volumes within the pool. This study followed changes in the peripheral blood TCR repertoire in vivo during primary and secondary sensitization of alopecia patients to the hapten diphenylcyclopropenone (DPC). Patient blood was sampled pre-sensitization (week 0) and at 2, 6 and about 24 weeks after DPC sensitization. Twenty-nine alopecia patients gave blood for TCR sequencing at one to four time points (pre-sensitization, 2, 6 and 24 weeks).

Points the paper makes about the study in general: Because all patients had alopecia, a presumed autoimmune disease, the immune response of the patients might differ from that of healthy individuals. Compared with pre-sensitization or healthy control sets, expanded TCRs formed significantly more large CDR3 similarity clusters, which is consistent with antigen-driven responses. Repeated subsampling changed both the strength of the expansion versus patch-test correlation and the threshold at which that correlation became significant. The number of PT1 expanded TCRs positively correlated with patch test score, significant at thresholds 8, 16 and 32 but not 4. DPC sensitization did not change the number of TCRs with a frequency above 1 in 1000, and there was no evidence of changes in global repertoire structure.

The library was produced with RACE. Sequencing was performed on a NextSeq 500. Library preparation attached unique molecular identifiers to individual cDNA molecules for quantitative, reproducible TCR counting. Each blood RNA sample was used to sequence both TCR alpha and TCR beta chains. The paper's data handling went like this. Samples had a median of around 92,000 TCRs, with a range from roughly 20,000 to 700,000. The Decombinator software suite was used to annotate V, J and CDR3 in the TCR reads. For the PS versus PT1 abundance plots, all samples were subsampled to the same number of TCRs (28,000). Expanded TCRs were defined as absent before sensitization and observed at least eight times at the 2-week time point. TCRdb handled the public reads itself, with Q25 trimming in fastp and clone calling in MiXCR, and kept productive beta chains. Here each entry gathers all rows of one CDR3 protein and keeps the most common genes and DNA. These V and J calls rely on TCRdb rather than the paper's analysis. The sample data list approximately 370,000 distinct CDR3 sequences, and around 5.5% of these were observed just once. The ten largest clones take up around 8.6% of the sample.

The time point label for this specimen denotes: pre-sensitization, week 0. The sample's treatment or condition label is to be understood as: therapeutic diphenylcyclopropenone sensitization with weekly scalp DPC. At every patch-test visit, the blood draw took place before the patch test was put on. Eligible patients were aged 18 to 70, diagnosed with alopecia, deemed suitable for DPC therapy, and excluded if pregnant. Total RNA was extracted from unfractionated whole blood collected in Tempus Blood RNA tubes. On this clonotype itself: The target of this receptor is not known. The record has no base qualities; no much larger clone is one base away.

Including the terminal cysteine and phenylalanine, the CDR3 comprises 14 residues. Only CDR3 DNA is held: 42 bases, read in frame from base 1. V was cut back by 6 bases and J by 5 bases, leaving a gap of 17 bases between them. Reading the germline V gene gives CDR1 MNHGY and CDR2 SAAAGT. This material consisted of whole blood, taken in connection with sensitization to the hapten diphenylcyclopropenone (DPC). The clonotype comes from a young woman with alopecia areata. Some clones in this sample may be carry-over from other donors' samples. The sequence is built from TRBV6-8 and TRBJ2-7; TRBD2 is perhaps the D gene, given 6 matching bases. Here the CDR3 is given as CASRRTTLGDEQYF. The nucleotide sequence is TGTGCCAGCAGGAGGACTACCTTGGGAGACGAGCAGTACTTC.